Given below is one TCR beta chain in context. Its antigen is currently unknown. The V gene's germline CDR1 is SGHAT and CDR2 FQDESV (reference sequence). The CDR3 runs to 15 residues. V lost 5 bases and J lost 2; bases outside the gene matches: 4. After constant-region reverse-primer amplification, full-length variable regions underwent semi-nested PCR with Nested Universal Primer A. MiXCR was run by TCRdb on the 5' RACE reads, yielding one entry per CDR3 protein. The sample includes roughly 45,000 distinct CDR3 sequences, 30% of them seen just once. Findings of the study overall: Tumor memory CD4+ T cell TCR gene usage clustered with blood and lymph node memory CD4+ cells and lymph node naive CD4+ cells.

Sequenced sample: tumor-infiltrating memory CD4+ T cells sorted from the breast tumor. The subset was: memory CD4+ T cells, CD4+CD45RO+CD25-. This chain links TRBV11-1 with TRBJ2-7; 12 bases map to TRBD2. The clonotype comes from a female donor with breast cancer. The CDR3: CASSVGLAGTYEQYF. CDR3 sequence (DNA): TGTGCCAGCAGCGTTGGACTAGCGGGAACCTACGAGCAGTACTTC.